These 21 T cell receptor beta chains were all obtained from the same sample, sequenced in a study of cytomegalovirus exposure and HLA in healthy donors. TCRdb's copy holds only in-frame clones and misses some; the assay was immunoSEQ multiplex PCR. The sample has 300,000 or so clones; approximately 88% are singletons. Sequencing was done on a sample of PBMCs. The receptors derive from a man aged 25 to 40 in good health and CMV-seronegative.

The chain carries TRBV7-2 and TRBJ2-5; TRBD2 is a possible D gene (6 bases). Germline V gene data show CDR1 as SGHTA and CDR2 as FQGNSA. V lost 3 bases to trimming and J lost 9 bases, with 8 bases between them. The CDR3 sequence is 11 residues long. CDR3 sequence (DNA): TGTGCCAGCAGCTTCGGGGAGGCCCAGTACTTC. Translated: CASSFGEAQYF. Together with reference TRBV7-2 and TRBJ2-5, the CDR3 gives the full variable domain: GAGVSQSPSNKVTEKGKDVELRCDPISGHTALYWYRQSLGQGLEFLIYFQGNSAPDKSGLPSDRFSAERTGGSVSTLTIQRTQQEDSAVYLCASSFGEAQYFGPGTRLLVL.

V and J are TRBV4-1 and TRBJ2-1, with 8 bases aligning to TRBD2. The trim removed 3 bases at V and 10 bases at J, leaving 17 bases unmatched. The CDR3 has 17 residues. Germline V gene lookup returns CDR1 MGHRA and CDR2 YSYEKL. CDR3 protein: CASSQAIRGGLWKEQFF. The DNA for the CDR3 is TGCGCCAGCAGCCAGGCTATACGGGGGGGCCTTTGGAAGGAGCAGTTCTTC.

The CDR3, as DNA: TGTGCCAGCAGCCCTTTCGGGGAGCTGTTTTTT. This translates into CASSPFGELFF. This chain connects TRBV2 to TRBJ2-2; D is unclear. Germline lookup yields CDR1 SNHLY and CDR2 FYNNEI. V was pared by 6 bases and J by 7 bases, with 6 bases between. The CDR3 has 11 amino acids.

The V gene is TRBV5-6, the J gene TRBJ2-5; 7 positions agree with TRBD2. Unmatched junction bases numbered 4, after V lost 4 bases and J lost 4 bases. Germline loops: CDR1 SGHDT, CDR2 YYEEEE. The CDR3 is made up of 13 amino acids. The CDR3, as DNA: TGTGCCAGCAGCCGAAGCGGGGTAGAGACCCAGTACTTC. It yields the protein CASSRSGVETQYF.

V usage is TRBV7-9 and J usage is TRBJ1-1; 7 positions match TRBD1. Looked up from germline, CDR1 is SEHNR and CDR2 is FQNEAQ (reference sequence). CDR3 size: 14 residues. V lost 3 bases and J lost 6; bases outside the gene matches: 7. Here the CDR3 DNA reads TGTGCCAGCAGCTTGACAGGGATGGTTCCTGAAGCTTTCTTT. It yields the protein CASSLTGMVPEAFF.

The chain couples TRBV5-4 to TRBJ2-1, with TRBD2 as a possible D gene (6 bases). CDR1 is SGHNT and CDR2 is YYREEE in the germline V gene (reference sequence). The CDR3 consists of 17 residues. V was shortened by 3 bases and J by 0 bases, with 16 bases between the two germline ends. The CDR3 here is CASSWRGRTSSYNEQFF. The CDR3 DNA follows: TGTGCCAGCAGCTGGAGGGGCAGGACCTCCTCCTACAATGAGCAGTTCTTC.

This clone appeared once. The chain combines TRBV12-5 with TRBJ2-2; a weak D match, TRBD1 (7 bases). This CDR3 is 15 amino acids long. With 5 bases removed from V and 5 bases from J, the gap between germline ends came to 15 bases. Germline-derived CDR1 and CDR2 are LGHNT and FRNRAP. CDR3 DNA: TGTGCTAGTGGTGCCCCGACAGGGAGGACCGGGGAGCTGTTTTTT. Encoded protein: CASGAPTGRTGELFF.

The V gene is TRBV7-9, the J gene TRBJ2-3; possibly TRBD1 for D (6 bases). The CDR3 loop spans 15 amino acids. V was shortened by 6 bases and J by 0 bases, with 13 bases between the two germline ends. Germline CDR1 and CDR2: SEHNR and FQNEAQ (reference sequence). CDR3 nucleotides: TGTGCCAGCAGTTCCTCCGGGACAAGCACAGATACGCAGTATTTT. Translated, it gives CASSSSGTSTDTQYF.

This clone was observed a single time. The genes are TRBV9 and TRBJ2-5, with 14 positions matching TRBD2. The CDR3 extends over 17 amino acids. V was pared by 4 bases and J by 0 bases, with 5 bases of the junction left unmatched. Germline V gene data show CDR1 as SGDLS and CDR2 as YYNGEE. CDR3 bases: TGTGCCAGCAGCTCGGGACTAGCGGGGGTGAACCAAGAGACCCAGTACTTC. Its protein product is CASSSGLAGVNQETQYF.

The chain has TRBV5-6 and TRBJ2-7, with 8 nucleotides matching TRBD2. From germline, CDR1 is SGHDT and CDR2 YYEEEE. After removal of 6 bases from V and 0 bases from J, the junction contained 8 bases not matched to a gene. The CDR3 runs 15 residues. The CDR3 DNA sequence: TGTGCCAGCAACGGGGGGGGGCGCGCCTCCTACGAGCAGTACTTC. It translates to CASNGGGRASYEQYF.

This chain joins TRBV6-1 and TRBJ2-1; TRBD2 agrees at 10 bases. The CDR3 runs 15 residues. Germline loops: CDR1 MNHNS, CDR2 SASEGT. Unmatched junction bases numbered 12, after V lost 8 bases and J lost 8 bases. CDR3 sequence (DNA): TGTGCCAGCCCTACGGGACTAGCGAAGGGAGATGAGCAGTTCTTC. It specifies CASPTGLAKGDEQFF.

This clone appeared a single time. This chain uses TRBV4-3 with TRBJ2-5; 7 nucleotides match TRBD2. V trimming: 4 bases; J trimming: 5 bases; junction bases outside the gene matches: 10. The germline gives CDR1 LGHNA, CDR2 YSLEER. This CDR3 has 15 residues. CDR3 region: CASSLRTSGYETQYF. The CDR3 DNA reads TGCGCCAGCAGCCTCCGGACTAGTGGGTATGAGACCCAGTACTTC.

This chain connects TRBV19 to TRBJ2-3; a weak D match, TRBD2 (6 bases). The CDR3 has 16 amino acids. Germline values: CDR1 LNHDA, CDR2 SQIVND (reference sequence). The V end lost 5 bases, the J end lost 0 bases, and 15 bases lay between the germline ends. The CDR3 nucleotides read TGTGCCAGTAGTCCCAGGGAGGCAACTAGCACAGATACGCAGTATTTT. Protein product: CASSPREATSTDTQYF.

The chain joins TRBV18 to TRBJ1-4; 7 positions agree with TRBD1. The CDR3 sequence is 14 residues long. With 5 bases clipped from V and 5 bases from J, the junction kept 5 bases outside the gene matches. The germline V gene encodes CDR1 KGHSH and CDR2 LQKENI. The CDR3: CASSKGQSNEKLFF. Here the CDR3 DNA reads TGTGCCAGCTCAAAGGGACAGTCAAATGAAAAACTGTTTTTT.

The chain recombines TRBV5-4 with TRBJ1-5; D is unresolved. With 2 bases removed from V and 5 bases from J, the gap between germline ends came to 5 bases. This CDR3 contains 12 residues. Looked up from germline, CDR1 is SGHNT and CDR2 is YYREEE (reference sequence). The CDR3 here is CASSLPDQPQHF. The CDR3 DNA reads TGTGCCAGCAGCTTACCGGATCAGCCCCAGCATTTT.

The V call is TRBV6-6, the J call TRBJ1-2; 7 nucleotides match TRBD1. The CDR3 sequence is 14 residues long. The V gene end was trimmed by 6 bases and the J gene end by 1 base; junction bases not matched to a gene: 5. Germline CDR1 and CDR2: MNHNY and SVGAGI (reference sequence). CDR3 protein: CASRGGPYNYGYTF. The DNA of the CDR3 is TGTGCCAGCAGAGGGGGCCCTTATAACTATGGCTACACCTTC.

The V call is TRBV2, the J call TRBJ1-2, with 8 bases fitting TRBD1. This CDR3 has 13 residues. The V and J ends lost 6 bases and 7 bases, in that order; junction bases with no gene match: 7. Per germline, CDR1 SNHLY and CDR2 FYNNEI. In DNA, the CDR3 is TGTGCCAGCAGAGACACAGGGGGATCTGGCTACACCTTC. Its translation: CASRDTGGSGYTF. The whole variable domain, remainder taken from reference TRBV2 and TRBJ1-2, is EPEVTQTPSHQVTQMGQEVILRCVPISNHLYFYWYRQILGQKVEFLVSFYNNEISEKSEIFDDQFSVERPDGSNFTLKIRSTKLEDSAMYFCASRDTGGSGYTFGSGTRLTVV.

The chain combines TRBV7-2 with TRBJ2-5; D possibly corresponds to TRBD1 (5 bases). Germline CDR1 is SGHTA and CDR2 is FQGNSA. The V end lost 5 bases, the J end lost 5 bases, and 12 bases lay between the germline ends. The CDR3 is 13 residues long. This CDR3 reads CASSPQGGETQYF. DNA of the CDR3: TGTGCCAGCAGCCCCCAGGGTGGGGAGACCCAGTACTTC.

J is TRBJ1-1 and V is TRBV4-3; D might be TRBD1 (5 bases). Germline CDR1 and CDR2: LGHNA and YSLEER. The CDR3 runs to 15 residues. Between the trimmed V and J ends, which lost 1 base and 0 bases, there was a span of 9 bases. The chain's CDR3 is CASSQVGGVNTEAFF. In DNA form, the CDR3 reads TGCGCCAGCAGCCAAGTCGGGGGGGTGAACACTGAAGCTTTCTTT.

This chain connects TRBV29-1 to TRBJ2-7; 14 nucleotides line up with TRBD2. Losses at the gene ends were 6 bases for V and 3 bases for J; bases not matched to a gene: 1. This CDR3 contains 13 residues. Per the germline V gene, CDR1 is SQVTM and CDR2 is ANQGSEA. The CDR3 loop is CSVGTSGGYEQYF. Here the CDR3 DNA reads TGCAGCGTCGGGACTAGCGGGGGCTACGAGCAGTACTTC.

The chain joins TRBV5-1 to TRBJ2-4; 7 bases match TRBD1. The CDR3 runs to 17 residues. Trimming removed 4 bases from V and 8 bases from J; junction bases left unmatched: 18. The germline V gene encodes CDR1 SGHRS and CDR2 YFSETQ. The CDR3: CASSPRGQGEGWDIQYF. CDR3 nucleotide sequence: TGCGCCAGCAGCCCGAGGGGGCAGGGGGAAGGATGGGACATTCAGTACTTC. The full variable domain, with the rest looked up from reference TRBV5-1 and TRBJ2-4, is KAGVTQTPRYLIKTRGQQVTLSCSPISGHRSVSWYQQTPGQGLQFLFEYFSETQRNKGNFPGRFSGRQFSNSRSEMNVSTLELGDSALYLCASSPRGQGEGWDIQYFGAGTRLSVL.